This T cell receptor beta chain was documented in a study of T cells in Graves' hyperthyroidism and ophthalmopathy. Template material for amplifying TCR beta CDR3 regions consisted of RNA transcripts. The HTBI primer set drove a first-round RT-PCR of the TCR CDR3. Each CDR3 protein gets one entry after TCRdb re-called the multiplex PCR reads with MiXCR. The sample records hundreds of thousands of distinct CDR3 sequences, over 11% being singletons. Findings and caveats of the study: Blood also held most thyroid clonotypes expanded beyond 0.001.

Clinical symptoms, serum thyroxine and TRAb, thyroid ultrasound and orbital computed tomography were used for the diagnoses. Using more than 7.5 ml of fresh peripheral blood, PBMCs were prepared. Germline lookup yields CDR1 MNHNS and CDR2 SASEGT. This CDR3 is built from 17 residues. The germline V and J ends were trimmed by 7 bases and 0 bases, with 19 bases remaining between them. This clonotype was seen only a few times. Its antigen remains unknown. This chain uses TRBV6-1 with TRBJ1-5; D is perhaps TRBD1 (5 bases). This clonotype was sampled from a man between 50 and 59 years old with Graves' ophthalmopathy. Sequencing was carried out using blood. The CDR3 DNA reads TGTGCCAGCATCCAGAATCGAAGGGACTATAGCAATCAGCCCCAGCATTTT. Its translation is CASIQNRRDYSNQPQHF.